This T cell receptor beta chain was documented in a study of CD8 T cells in ankylosing spondylitis. The CDR3 length is 16 residues. The germline V and J ends were trimmed by 3 bases and 3 bases, with 17 bases remaining between them. CDR1 and CDR2 from the germline V gene are SGHVS and FQNEAQ. TCRdb fed the 5' RACE reads into MiXCR, producing one record per CDR3 protein. The repertoire consists of around 150,000 distinct CDR3 sequences, with around a third occurring once and the leading ten covering around 6%. A remark on this clonotype: This clone may be a read error of a much larger clone one base away.

Sample: synovial fluid, either unsorted or a sorted T cell fraction (not recorded which). The source is a male donor with ankylosing spondylitis. This chain links TRBV7-8 with TRBJ2-5; weak D call: TRBD2 (5 bases). The CDR3 loop reads CASSFYGGRWKETQYF. The CDR3 DNA reads as TGTGCCAGCAGCTTTTATGGCGGGCGGTGGAAAGAGACCCAGTACTTC.